This T cell receptor (beta chain) was observed in a study of glioma-infiltrating T cells. As to this clonotype: The germline gene is not matched at one end of the junction; a read error may be the cause.

This CDR3 has 16 amino acids. Per the germline V gene, CDR1 is MGHRA and CDR2 is YSYEKL. TCR alpha and beta CDR3 regions were amplified from RNA using iRepertoire nested multiplex PCR. In TCRdb, the multiplex PCR reads were re-called with MiXCR into one record per CDR3 protein. Of a few hundred thousand distinct CDR3 sequences detected, roughly two fifths appear once; the ten largest clones hold around 12%. V gene TRBV4-1 combines with J gene TRBJ1-2, with D maybe TRBD1 (5 bases). This receptor was identified in a human donor with low-grade glioma or glioblastoma, undergoing nonglioma brain surgery, or in good health (not recorded which). Sequencing was carried out using glioma tissue, nonneoplastic brain tissue, or PBMCs (not recorded which). CDR3: CANSQNTVGTWDGYTF. The DNA of the CDR3 is TGCGCCAACAGCCAAAATACCGTAGGGACGTGGGATGGCTACACCTTC.